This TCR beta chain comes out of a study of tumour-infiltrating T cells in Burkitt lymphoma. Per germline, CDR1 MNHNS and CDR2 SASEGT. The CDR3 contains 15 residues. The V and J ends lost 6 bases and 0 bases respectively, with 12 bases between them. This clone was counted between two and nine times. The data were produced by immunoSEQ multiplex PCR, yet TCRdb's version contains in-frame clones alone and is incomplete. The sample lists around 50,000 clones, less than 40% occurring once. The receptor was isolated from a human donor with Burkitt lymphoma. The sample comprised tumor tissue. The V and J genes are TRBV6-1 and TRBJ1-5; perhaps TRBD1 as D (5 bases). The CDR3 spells CASRGGQPSNQPQHF. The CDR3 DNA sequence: TGTGCCAGCAGAGGCGGACAACCTAGCAATCAGCCCCAGCATTTT.